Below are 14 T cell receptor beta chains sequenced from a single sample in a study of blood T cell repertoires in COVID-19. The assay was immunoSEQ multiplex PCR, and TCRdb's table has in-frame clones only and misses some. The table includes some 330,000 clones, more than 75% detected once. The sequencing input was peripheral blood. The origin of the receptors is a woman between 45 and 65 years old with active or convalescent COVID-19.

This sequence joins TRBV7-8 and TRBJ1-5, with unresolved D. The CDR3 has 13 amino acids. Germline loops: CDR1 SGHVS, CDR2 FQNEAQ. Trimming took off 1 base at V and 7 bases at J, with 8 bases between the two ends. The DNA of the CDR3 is TGTGCCAGCAGCTTAGTTCCGGGACAGCCCCAGCATTTT. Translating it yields CASSLVPGQPQHF.

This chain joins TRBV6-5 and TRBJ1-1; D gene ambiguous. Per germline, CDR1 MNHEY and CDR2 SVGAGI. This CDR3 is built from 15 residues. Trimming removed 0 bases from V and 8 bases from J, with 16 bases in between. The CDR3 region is CASSYSTDGRGEAFF. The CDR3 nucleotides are TGTGCCAGCAGTTACTCCACGGATGGACGGGGAGAAGCTTTCTTT.

This CDR3 is CASSPRQVRHEQYF. In DNA, the CDR3 is TGTGCCAGCAGTCCAAGACAGGTACGTCATGAGCAGTACTTC. The gene calls are TRBV27 and TRBJ2-7; possibly TRBD1 for D (6 bases). The V end lost 5 bases, the J end lost 7 bases, and 18 bases lay between the germline ends. The CDR3 runs to 14 residues. Germline V gene data show CDR1 as MNHEY and CDR2 as SMNVEV (reference sequence).

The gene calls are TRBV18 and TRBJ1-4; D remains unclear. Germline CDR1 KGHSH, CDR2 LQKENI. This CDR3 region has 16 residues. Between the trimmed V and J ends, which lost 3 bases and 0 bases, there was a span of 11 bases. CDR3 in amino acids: CASSPGRGSTNEKLFF. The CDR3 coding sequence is TGTGCCAGCTCACCGGGTCGGGGATCAACTAATGAAAAACTGTTTTTT.

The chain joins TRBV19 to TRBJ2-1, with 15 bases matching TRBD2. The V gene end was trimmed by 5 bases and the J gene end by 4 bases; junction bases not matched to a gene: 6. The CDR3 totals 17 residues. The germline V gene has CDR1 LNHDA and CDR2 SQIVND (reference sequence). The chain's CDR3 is CASSSGGLAGGYNEQFF. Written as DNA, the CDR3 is TGTGCCAGTAGTTCAGGGGGACTAGCGGGAGGATACAATGAGCAGTTCTTC.

The CDR3 loop reads CASSTGQGHLGQPQHF. The CDR3 bases are TGTGCCAGCAGTACCGGACAGGGGCACTTAGGACAGCCCCAGCATTTT. The genes are TRBV28 and TRBJ1-5; 9 bases align to TRBD1. Trimming cost V 5 bases and J 7 bases; bases outside gene matches: 12. This CDR3 has 16 residues. CDR1 is MDHEN, CDR2 SYDVKM, per germline.

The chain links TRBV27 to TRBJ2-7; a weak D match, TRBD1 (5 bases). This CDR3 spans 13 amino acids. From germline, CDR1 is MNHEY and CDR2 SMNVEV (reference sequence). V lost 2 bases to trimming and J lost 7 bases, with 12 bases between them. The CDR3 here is CASSLGAHQEQYF. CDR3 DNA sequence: TGTGCCAGCAGTTTAGGGGCACATCAGGAGCAGTACTTC.

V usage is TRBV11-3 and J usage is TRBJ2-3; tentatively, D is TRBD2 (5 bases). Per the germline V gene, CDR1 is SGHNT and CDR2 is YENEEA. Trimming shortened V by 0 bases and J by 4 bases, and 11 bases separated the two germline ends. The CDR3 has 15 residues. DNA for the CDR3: TGTGCCAGCAGCTTAGACCCCCGAGCGGCAGATACGCAGTATTTT. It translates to CASSLDPRAADTQYF.

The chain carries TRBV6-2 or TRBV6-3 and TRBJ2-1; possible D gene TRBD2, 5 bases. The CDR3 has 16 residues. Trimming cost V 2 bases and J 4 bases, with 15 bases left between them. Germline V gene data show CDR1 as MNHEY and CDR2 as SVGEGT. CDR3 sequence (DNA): TGTGCCAGCAGTTACAAGTATCCCGGGGTTTACAATGAGCAGTTCTTC. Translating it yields CASSYKYPGVYNEQFF.

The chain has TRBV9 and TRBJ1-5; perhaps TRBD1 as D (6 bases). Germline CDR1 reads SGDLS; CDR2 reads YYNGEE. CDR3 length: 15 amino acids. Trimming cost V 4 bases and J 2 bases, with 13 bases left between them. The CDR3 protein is CASSPGGGGNQPQHF. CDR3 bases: TGTGCCAGCAGCCCTGGGGGGGGCGGCAATCAGCCCCAGCATTTT.

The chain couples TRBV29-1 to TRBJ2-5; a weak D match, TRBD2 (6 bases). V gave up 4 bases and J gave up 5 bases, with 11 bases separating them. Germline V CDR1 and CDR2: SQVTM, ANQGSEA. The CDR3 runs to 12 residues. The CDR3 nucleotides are TGCAGCGTTGTCGGGGGATTGGAGACCCAGTACTTC. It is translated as CSVVGGLETQYF.

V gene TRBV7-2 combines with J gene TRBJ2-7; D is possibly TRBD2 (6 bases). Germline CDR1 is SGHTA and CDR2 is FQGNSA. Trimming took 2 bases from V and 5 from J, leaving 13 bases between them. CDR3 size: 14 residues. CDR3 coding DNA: TGTGCCAGCAGCTTAACGGGAGTCGAACACGAGCAGTACTTC. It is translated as CASSLTGVEHEQYF.

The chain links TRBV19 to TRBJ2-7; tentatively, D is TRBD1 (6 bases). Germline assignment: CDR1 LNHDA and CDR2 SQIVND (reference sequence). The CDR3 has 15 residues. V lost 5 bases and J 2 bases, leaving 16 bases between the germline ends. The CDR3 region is CASSLTGFRTYEQYF. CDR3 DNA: TGTGCCAGTAGTTTAACAGGGTTCAGGACCTACGAGCAGTACTTC. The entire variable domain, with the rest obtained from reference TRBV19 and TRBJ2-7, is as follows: DGGITQSPKYLFRKEGQNVTLSCEQNLNHDAMYWYRQDPGQGLRLIYYSQIVNDFQKGDIAEGYSVSREKKESFPLTVTSAQKNPTAFYLCASSLTGFRTYEQYFGPGTRLTVT.

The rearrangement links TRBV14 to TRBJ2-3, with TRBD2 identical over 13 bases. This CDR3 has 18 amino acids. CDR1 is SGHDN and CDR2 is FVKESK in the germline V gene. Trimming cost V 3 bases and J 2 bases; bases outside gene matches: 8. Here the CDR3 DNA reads TGTGCCAGCAGCCAGCCATGGACTAGCGGGGGCTCCACAGATACGCAGTATTTT. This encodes CASSQPWTSGGSTDTQYF.